One sample yielded the 29 T cell receptor beta chains listed below, sequenced in a study of regulatory T cells in long-lasting Graves disease (dated by TCRdb to 2020 to 2022). Library preparation employed multiplex PCR. Sequencing was performed on an Illumina HiSeq 4000. iRepertoire HTBI primers and Arm-PCR amplification of CDR3 regions were used to construct TCR beta libraries. Using fastp at Q25 and MiXCR, TCRdb reprocessed the public reads and kept productive beta chains. Identical CDR3 protein sequences are pooled into one entry, listed with their most common genes and DNA. A total of approximately 350,000 distinct CDR3 sequences appear in this sample, around 15% of them only once. Just over 20% of the sample belongs to the ten largest clones. The sample's time point label is to be understood as: newly diagnosed GD, antithyroid drugs for less than 3 months. RNA was extracted from PBMCs in TRIzol for both TCR sequencing and RNA sequencing.

The sample was also linked to a second study, of T cells in Graves' hyperthyroidism and ophthalmopathy.

The source was peripheral blood mononuclear cells (PBMCs), collected at new diagnosis, from a patient treated with antithyroid drugs. The receptors derive from a woman younger than 30 with Graves disease. Donor details come from another sample of the same person, matched by shared clones.

The CDR3 protein is CASRRWAGGATEAFF. In DNA, the CDR3 is TGTGCCAGCAGACGTTGGGCAGGGGGGGCCACTGAAGCTTTCTTT. This chain connects TRBV6-2 or TRBV6-3 to TRBJ1-1; 7 bases map to TRBD1. V lost 6 bases to trimming and J lost 4 bases; unmatched junction nucleotides: 11. This CDR3 is built from 15 residues. Germline-derived CDR1 and CDR2 are MNHEY and SVGEGT.

This clonotype came up many times. The chain joins TRBV30 to TRBJ2-7; no reliable D call. Per germline, CDR1 GTSNPN and CDR2 SVGIG (reference sequence). The ends were cut back, 1 base at V and 4 bases at J, with 11 bases in the middle. The CDR3 extends over 13 amino acids. CDR3 bases: TGTGCCTGGAGTGACTGGAAGGGTTACGAGCAGTACTTC. Encoded protein: CAWSDWKGYEQYF.

The gene calls are TRBV27 and TRBJ2-3; possible D gene TRBD1, 6 bases. This CDR3 has 14 amino acids. Germline assignment: CDR1 MNHEY and CDR2 SMNVEV (reference sequence). The V and J ends lost 5 bases and 6 bases respectively, with 15 bases between them. The CDR3 DNA reads TGTGCCAGCAGTCCAGCGACAGGTCTGGATACGCAGTATTTT. This translates into CASSPATGLDTQYF.

This clonotype was seen many times. The gene calls are TRBV6-1 and TRBJ1-5; unclear D gene. The germline CDR1 and CDR2 sequences are MNHNS and SASEGT. Trimming shortened V by 8 bases and J by 4 bases, and 12 bases separated the two germline ends. This CDR3 region has 13 residues. This CDR3 reads CASGMAGNQPQHF. CDR3 nucleotides: TGTGCCAGCGGGATGGCGGGTAATCAGCCCCAGCATTTT.

This clonotype has ten or more counts. The chain employs TRBV18 and TRBJ1-1; D call uncertain. Trimming took 3 bases from V and 8 from J, leaving 13 bases between them. From germline, CDR1 is KGHSH and CDR2 LQKENI. CDR3 length equals 13 residues. The CDR3 loop is CASSPPVSPEAFF. The CDR3 DNA sequence: TGTGCCAGCTCACCTCCAGTCTCGCCCGAAGCTTTCTTT.

This clonotype was recorded a few times. This chain joins TRBV7-8 and TRBJ1-1; weak D call: TRBD1 (6 bases). The CDR3 runs 14 residues. Germline V gene sequence: CDR1 SGHVS, CDR2 FQNEAQ. V was pared by 4 bases and J by 5 bases, with 14 bases between. CDR3 protein: CASSYLRGGTEAFF. DNA for the CDR3: TGTGCCAGCAGCTATCTCAGGGGCGGGACTGAAGCTTTCTTT.

The CDR3 reads CASSLEGQGPLSGNTIYF. DNA of the CDR3: TGCGCCAGCAGCTTGGAAGGACAGGGACCCCTCTCTGGAAACACCATATATTTT. V gene TRBV5-1 combines with J gene TRBJ1-3; TRBD1 matches at 8 bases. From germline, CDR1 is SGHRS and CDR2 YFSETQ. J lost 0 bases, V lost 0 bases, and 8 bases had no gene match. The CDR3 is 18 amino acids.

This clonotype was seen only a few times. The CDR3 DNA sequence: TGTGCCAGCAGGGAAGTAGTCTCTGGGGCCAACGTCCTGACTTTC. Translating it yields CASREVVSGANVLTF. V usage is TRBV11-2 and J usage is TRBJ2-6; D remains unclear. Germline CDR1 reads SGHAT; CDR2 reads FQNNGV. The V gene lost 6 bases and the J gene lost 0 bases, with 9 bases spanning the gap. The CDR3 is 15 residues long.

This clonotype was seen at least ten times. The gene calls are TRBV30 and TRBJ1-2; weak D call: TRBD1 (6 bases). This CDR3 spans 17 amino acids. V lost 3 bases and J 4 bases, leaving 24 bases between the germline ends. The germline V gene has CDR1 GTSNPN and CDR2 SVGIG (reference sequence). The DNA for the CDR3 is TGTGCCTGGAGGTTTGGGGGCGCGAAACGCGGGGCCTATGGCTACACCTTC. Amino acid sequence: CAWRFGGAKRGAYGYTF.

This rearrangement joins TRBV5-6 to TRBJ2-6; possibly TRBD2 for D (5 bases). CDR1 is SGHDT and CDR2 is YYEEEE in the germline V gene. The CDR3 has 15 amino acids. Trimming shortened V by 2 bases and J by 2 bases, and 8 bases separated the two germline ends. The CDR3 DNA follows: TGTGCCAGCAGCTTCTCGGGGACTGGGGCCAACGTCCTGACTTTC. Its protein product is CASSFSGTGANVLTF.

This clonotype was recorded many times. V gene TRBV5-1 combines with J gene TRBJ2-7; D gene uncertain. The CDR3 runs 14 residues. The germline V gene has CDR1 SGHRS and CDR2 YFSETQ. V lost 3 bases, J lost 2 bases, and 12 bases lay in between. The CDR3 loop is CASSSRQTTYEQYF. In DNA form, the CDR3 reads TGCGCCAGCAGCTCCCGACAAACCACCTACGAGCAGTACTTC. Full variable domain (missing parts from reference TRBV5-1 and TRBJ2-7): KAGVTQTPRYLIKTRGQQVTLSCSPISGHRSVSWYQQTPGQGLQFLFEYFSETQRNKGNFPGRFSGRQFSNSRSEMNVSTLELGDSALYLCASSSRQTTYEQYFGPGTRLTVT.

This clonotype was detected a few times. The V and J genes are TRBV29-1 and TRBJ2-3; D remains unclear. V dropped 0 bases and J dropped 1 base, with 8 bases sitting between them. CDR1 SQVTM and CDR2 ANQGSEA come from the germline V gene. The CDR3 has 14 amino acids. The DNA of the CDR3 is TGCAGCGTTGAAGAGACTCTAGGCACAGATACGCAGTATTTT. Translating gives CSVEETLGTDTQYF.

Note on this clonotype: An end of the junction does not agree with germline; a read error may underlie this. The genes are TRBV9 and TRBJ1-5, with a weak D call TRBD1 (6 bases). This CDR3 comprises 15 residues. Germline-derived CDR1 and CDR2 are SGDLS and YYNGEE. Here the CDR3 reads CASSVAPGDGQPRHF. The CDR3 coding sequence is TGTGCCAGCAGCGTAGCCCCAGGGGACGGTCAGCCCCGGCATTTT. Variable domain in full (rest from reference TRBV9 and TRBJ1-5): DSGVTQTPKHLITATGQRVTLRCSPRSGDLSVYWYQQSLDQGLQFLIQYYNGEERAKGNILERFSAQQFPDLHSELNLSSLELGDSALYFCASSVAPGDGQPRHFGDGTRLSIL.

This clonotype has only a few counts. It is likely a read error: a sequence one base away is far more abundant. The gene calls are TRBV6-2 or TRBV6-3 and TRBJ2-1; D remains unclear. CDR3 length: 12 amino acids. Germline V gene sequence: CDR1 MNHEY, CDR2 SVGEGT. Trimming removed 5 bases at V and 5 bases at J, with 7 bases between. CDR3: CASSEGHNEQFF. The CDR3 DNA follows: TGTGCCAGCAGTGAAGGTCACAATGAGCAGTTCTTC.

This clonotype was observed a few times. V usage is TRBV27 and J usage is TRBJ2-2; either TRBD1 or TRBD2 may fit D (6 bases each). The CDR3 consists of 13 residues. V lost 5 bases to trimming and J lost 13 bases, with 17 bases between them. Germline loops: CDR1 MNHEY, CDR2 SMNVEV (reference sequence). CDR3 sequence (DNA): TGTGCCAGCAGTCCGTCGGGGGCCAGGGGGCTGTTTTTT. It translates to CASSPSGARGLFF.

This clonotype occurred many times. The chain links TRBV4-1 to TRBJ2-1, with 7 bases identical to TRBD1. With 2 bases clipped from V and 5 bases from J, the junction kept 9 bases outside the gene matches. The germline V gene has CDR1 MGHRA and CDR2 YSYEKL. The CDR3 consists of 16 residues. The CDR3 here is CASSQSTGTLNNEQFF. The CDR3 coding sequence is TGCGCCAGCAGCCAATCGACAGGGACACTCAACAATGAGCAGTTCTTC.

This clonotype was found many times. The chain couples TRBV3-1 to TRBJ2-3, with a weak D call TRBD1 (6 bases). V was trimmed by 1 base and J by 2 bases, leaving 13 bases between them. The germline V gene encodes CDR1 LGHDT and CDR2 YNNKEL (reference sequence). The CDR3 extends over 16 amino acids. The DNA of the CDR3 is TGTGCCAGCAGCCAAGGGCCCGGGACAATCACAGATACGCAGTATTTT. Its protein product is CASSQGPGTITDTQYF.

This clonotype was recorded many times. The V gene is TRBV7-9, the J gene TRBJ2-7, with D perhaps matching TRBD1 (5 bases). The CDR3 length is 16 residues. Germline lookup yields CDR1 SEHNR and CDR2 FQNEAQ (reference sequence). V lost 6 bases, J lost 5 bases, and 23 bases lay in between. CDR3 residues: CASRNNTGVGRHEQYF. CDR3 nucleotides: TGTGCCAGCAGGAACAATACAGGAGTCGGACGGCACGAGCAGTACTTC.

The chain is built from TRBV15 and TRBJ2-5; 9 bases fit TRBD2. From germline, CDR1 is LNHNV and CDR2 YYDKDF (reference sequence). This CDR3 is 17 amino acids long. V lost 2 bases to trimming and J lost 5 bases; unmatched junction nucleotides: 12. CDR3 loop: CATSRPQGLAYGETQYF. In DNA, the CDR3 is TGTGCCACCAGCAGACCCCAAGGACTAGCGTATGGGGAGACCCAGTACTTC.

The CDR3 spells CSARGWGTQQPQHF. CDR3 coding DNA: TGCAGTGCTAGGGGGTGGGGGACTCAGCAGCCCCAGCATTTT. The chain recombines TRBV20-1 with TRBJ1-5, with a weak D call TRBD1 (5 bases). CDR3 length equals 14 residues. Germline CDR1 DFQATT, CDR2 SNEGSKA (reference sequence). Trimming removed 3 bases from V and 7 bases from J, with 16 bases in between.

This clonotype was seen at least ten times. The chain is built from TRBV28 and TRBJ2-1; maybe TRBD2 (6 bases). The CDR3 extends over 15 amino acids. Trimming shortened V by 4 bases and J by 5 bases, and 15 bases separated the two germline ends. The germline CDR1 and CDR2 sequences are MDHEN and SYDVKM. The CDR3 DNA is TGTGCCAGCAGTTCCCGCATGGACTACAACAATGAGCAGTTCTTC. It specifies CASSSRMDYNNEQFF. The entire variable domain, with the rest obtained from reference TRBV28 and TRBJ2-1, is as follows: DVKVTQSSRYLVKRTGEKVFLECVQDMDHENMFWYRQDPGLGLRLIYFSYDVKMKEKGDIPEGYSVSREKKERFSLILESASTNQTSMYLCASSSRMDYNNEQFFGPGTRLTVL.

For this clonotype: Its ends do not fully match the called genes, so a read error is possible. The genes are TRBV28 and TRBJ2-2, with a tentative D call TRBD2 (6 bases). CDR3 size: 16 residues. The germline gives CDR1 MDHEN, CDR2 SYDVKM. Here the CDR3 reads CASRTLASGRGGELVF. CDR3 nucleotides: TGTGCCAGCAGAACCTTAGCAAGCGGACGGGGCGGGGAGCTGGTTTTT.

A word on this clonotype: This likely came from a read error, as a far larger clone is one base away. In nucleotides, the CDR3 is TGCGCCAGCAGCAGACGGGAGGGTACGCAGTATTTT. Translating it yields CASSRREGTQYF. The chain is built from TRBV5-1 and TRBJ2-1, with 8 bases lining up with TRBD2. With the DNA end fitting TRBJ2-3 better, the J assignment may be wrong. CDR1 and CDR2 (germline): SGHRS, YFSETQ. The CDR3 is 12 residues long.

This clonotype showed up many times. The CDR3 DNA sequence: TGTGCCAGCAGCTTAGAGACACACAGGGACCAGTACTTC. As protein: CASSLETHRDQYF. The gene calls are TRBV7-9 and TRBJ2-5; D may be TRBD1 (6 bases). V shed 1 base and J shed 10 bases, with 13 bases lying between them. Looked up from germline, CDR1 is SEHNR and CDR2 is FQNEAQ (reference sequence). The CDR3 has 13 amino acids.

Note on this clonotype: A far larger clone differs by one base, so this is likely a read error. V usage is TRBV12-3 or TRBV12-4 and J usage is TRBJ2-7, with D perhaps matching TRBD2 (7 bases). This CDR3 has 17 amino acids. Trimming removed 6 bases from V and 7 bases from J, with 28 bases in between. CDR3 bases: TGTGCCAGCAGACCCAATAGGGGGGGGGCGTCCTACAATGAGCAGTACTTC. Protein sequence: CASRPNRGGASYNEQYF.

This clonotype was recorded a few times. The chain uses TRBV13 and TRBJ2-1; D perhaps matches TRBD1 (6 bases). The CDR3 runs to 18 residues. The ends were cut back, 0 bases at V and 4 bases at J, with 19 bases in the middle. From germline, CDR1 is PRHDT and CDR2 FYEKMQ (reference sequence). Here the CDR3 reads CASSLGGGAVGGYNEQFF. The DNA for the CDR3 is TGTGCCAGCAGCTTAGGAGGGGGAGCGGTTGGGGGTTACAATGAGCAGTTCTTC.

On this clonotype: A much more abundant neighbour one base away suggests this may be a read error. The gene calls are TRBV12-3 or TRBV12-4 and TRBJ2-5; D not resolved. The CDR3 is 11 residues long. The V gene lost 8 bases and the J gene lost 7 bases, with 11 bases spanning the gap. Here the CDR3 reads CASGSPPTQYF. In nucleotides, the CDR3 is TGTGCCAGCGGCTCTCCGCCGACCCAGTACTTC.

In this sample, this clonotype turned up many times. CDR3 loop: CASSTSRQGYREKLFF. In DNA form, the CDR3 reads TGTGCCAGCAGTACCTCCCGACAGGGGTACCGCGAAAAACTGTTTTTT. The chain links TRBV28 to TRBJ1-4, with 8 bases aligning to TRBD1. The CDR3 runs 16 residues. Germline assignment: CDR1 MDHEN and CDR2 SYDVKM. V shed 5 bases, J shed 8 bases, and the junction held 13 bases outside the gene matches.

In this sample, this clonotype turned up a few times. One junction end disagrees with the germline gene, perhaps due to a read error. The chain joins TRBV7-7 to TRBJ2-5; 7 nucleotides align to TRBD2. CDR1 and CDR2 (germline): SSHAT, FNYEAQ (reference sequence). This CDR3 spans 14 amino acids. In DNA, the CDR3 is TGTGCTAGCAGCGTCGCAGCGGGACAAGAGACCCAGTACTTC. The encoded protein is CASSVAAGQETQYF.